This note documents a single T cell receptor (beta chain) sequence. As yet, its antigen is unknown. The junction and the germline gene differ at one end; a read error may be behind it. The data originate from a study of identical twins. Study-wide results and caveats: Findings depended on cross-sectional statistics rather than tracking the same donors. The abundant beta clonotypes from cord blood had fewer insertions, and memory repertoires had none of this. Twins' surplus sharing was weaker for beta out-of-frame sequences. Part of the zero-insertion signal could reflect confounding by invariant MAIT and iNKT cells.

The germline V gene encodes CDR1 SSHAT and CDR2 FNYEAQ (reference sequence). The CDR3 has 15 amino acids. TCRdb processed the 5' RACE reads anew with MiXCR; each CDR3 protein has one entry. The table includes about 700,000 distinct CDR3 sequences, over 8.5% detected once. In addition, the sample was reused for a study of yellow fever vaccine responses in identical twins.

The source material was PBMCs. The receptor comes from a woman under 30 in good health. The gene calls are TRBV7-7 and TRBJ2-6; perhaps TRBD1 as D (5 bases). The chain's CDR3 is CASSTDSSGANVLTF. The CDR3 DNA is TGTGCTAGCAGCACCGACAGCTCTGGGGCCAACGTCCTGACTTTC.